The following is a T cell receptor (beta chain) sequence with its context. Its antigen is undetermined. This entry is derived from a study of T cell responses to AZD1222 COVID-19 vaccine. The study's findings and limits: The study reported that nearly half of spike-specific TCRs target unmutated variant regions. Possibly, clonal diversity was underestimated; donors were largely white British and included more females.

Germline-derived CDR1 and CDR2 are GTSNPN and SVGIG (reference sequence). This CDR3 is 12 amino acids long. The V end was cut by 1 base, the J end by 4 bases, with 5 bases between. Data came from immunoSEQ multiplex PCR; TCRdb stores just in-frame clones and leaves some out. The sample records fewer than 130,000 clones, 92% being singletons. The sequence came from an adult in good health. The specimen comprised peripheral blood, sampled on day 0 of AZD1222 vaccination. The rearrangement joins TRBV30 to TRBJ1-3, with D uncertain. The chain's CDR3 is CAWSDVGNTIYF. CDR3 coding DNA: TGTGCCTGGAGTGATGTAGGAAACACCATATATTTT.